Listed below are T cell receptor beta chains from one sample, sequenced in a study of blood T cell repertoires in COVID-19. Sequencing was performed with immunoSEQ multiplex PCR; in TCRdb, only in-frame clones are kept and a portion is missing. In the table there are 74,000 or so clones, about 88% of which are singletons. Sequencing was done on a sample of peripheral blood. These TCRs come from a man over 45 with active COVID-19. Both conserved end residues are part of each CDR3. The D gene is left open where the match is weak. The listing skips clone size in some rows; elsewhere it reads once, few, many or a size class.

j_gene: TRBJ1-2
abundance: NA
d_gene: NA
v_gene: TRBV6-6
CDR3nt: TGTGCCAGCAGTTATCGGGGGGGAAATCAGGGCTACACCTTC
CDR3aa: CASSYRGGNQGYTF

j_gene: TRBJ2-5
abundance: NA
d_gene: NA
v_gene: TRBV30
CDR3nt: TGTGCCTGGACAGTCCTGGAGACCCAGTACTTC
CDR3aa: CAWTVLETQYF

j_gene: TRBJ1-1
abundance: NA
d_gene: NA
v_gene: TRBV10-1
CDR3nt: TGCGCCAGCAGTGACCTACAGGGTGGAGCTTTCTTT
CDR3aa: CASSDLQGGAFF

j_gene: TRBJ1-5
abundance: NA
d_gene: NA
v_gene: TRBV4-1
CDR3nt: TGCGCCAGCAGCCAAGATCAGCGGTCTGATCAGCCCCAGCATTTT
CDR3aa: CASSQDQRSDQPQHF

j_gene: TRBJ1-1
abundance: NA
d_gene: NA
v_gene: TRBV5-6
CDR3nt: TGTGCCAGCAGACCCCAGGGGAGCACTGAAGCTTTCTTT
CDR3aa: CASRPQGSTEAFF

j_gene: TRBJ2-5
abundance: NA
d_gene: NA
v_gene: TRBV21-1
CDR3nt: TGTGCCAGCGGTCGATGGAGGGAAGAGACCCAGTACTTC
CDR3aa: CASGRWREETQYF

j_gene: TRBJ1-5
abundance: NA
d_gene: NA
v_gene: TRBV7-8
CDR3nt: TGTGCCAGCAGCTTAGATTTCTTGGGGGCTTATCAGCCCCAGCATTTT
CDR3aa: CASSLDFLGAYQPQHF

j_gene: TRBJ2-5
abundance: NA
d_gene: TRBD2
v_gene: TRBV2
CDR3nt: TGTGCCAGCAGTGAAGCTAGCGGGAGCCAAGAGACCCAGTACTTC
CDR3aa: CASSEASGSQETQYF

j_gene: TRBJ2-5
abundance: NA
d_gene: TRBD1
v_gene: TRBV11-2
CDR3nt: TGTGCCAGCAGCCAGTACCCTCGGACAGGGGCAGTCCAAGAGACCCAGTACTTC
CDR3aa: CASSQYPRTGAVQETQYF

j_gene: TRBJ1-4
abundance: NA
d_gene: TRBD1
v_gene: TRBV30
CDR3nt: TGTGCCTGGAGTGTAGTAAGGGGGCCTAATGAAAAACTGTTTTTT
CDR3aa: CAWSVVRGPNEKLFF

j_gene: TRBJ2-5
abundance: NA
d_gene: TRBD2
v_gene: TRBV11-2
CDR3nt: TGTGCCAGCAGCTCGCGACTAGCGGGGGGAGAGACCCAGTACTTC
CDR3aa: CASSSRLAGGETQYF

j_gene: TRBJ1-2
abundance: NA
d_gene: NA
v_gene: TRBV5-6
CDR3nt: TGTGCCAGCAGCCCAGGAGGGGGGGGTGGCTACACCTTC
CDR3aa: CASSPGGGGGYTF

j_gene: TRBJ2-2
abundance: few
d_gene: NA
v_gene: TRBV4-1
CDR3nt: TGCGCCAGCAGCCAAGCTACGAACACCGGGGAGCTGTTTTTT
CDR3aa: CASSQATNTGELFF

j_gene: TRBJ2-1
abundance: NA
d_gene: NA
v_gene: TRBV7-9
CDR3nt: TGTGCCAGCAGCCAGACAGATGAGCAGTTCTTC
CDR3aa: CASSQTDEQFF

j_gene: TRBJ2-3
abundance: NA
d_gene: NA
v_gene: TRBV6-5
CDR3nt: TGTGCCAGCAAACCACGCGCAGATACGCAGTATTTT
CDR3aa: CASKPRADTQYF

j_gene: TRBJ1-2
abundance: NA
d_gene: NA
v_gene: TRBV5-1
CDR3nt: TGCGCCAGCAGCTTGGCCAGTCAGGGCGGCTATGGCTACACCTTC
CDR3aa: CASSLASQGGYGYTF

j_gene: TRBJ2-3
abundance: once
d_gene: TRBD2
v_gene: TRBV5-6
CDR3nt: TGTGCCAGCAGCCTACCCCCGGGGGGAAGCACAGATACGCAGTATTTT
CDR3aa: CASSLPPGGSTDTQYF

j_gene: TRBJ1-6
abundance: NA
d_gene: NA
v_gene: TRBV7-2
CDR3nt: TGTGCCAGCAGCCTCAAGGGGGGGTCACCCCTCCACTTT
CDR3aa: CASSLKGGSPLHF

j_gene: TRBJ1-5
abundance: NA
d_gene: NA
v_gene: TRBV12-3/TRBV12-4
CDR3nt: TGTGCCAGCAGCCGAGGACGGACTTCGCATTTT
CDR3aa: CASSRGRTSHF